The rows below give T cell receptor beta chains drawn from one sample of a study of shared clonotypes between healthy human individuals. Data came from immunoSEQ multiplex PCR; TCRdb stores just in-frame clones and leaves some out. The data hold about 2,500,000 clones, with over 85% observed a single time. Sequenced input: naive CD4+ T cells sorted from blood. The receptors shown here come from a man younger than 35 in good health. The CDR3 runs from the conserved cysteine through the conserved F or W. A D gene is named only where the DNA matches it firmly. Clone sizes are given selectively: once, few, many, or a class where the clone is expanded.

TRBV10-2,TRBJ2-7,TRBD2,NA,TGCGCCAGCAGCTTCAGCGGGAGGGGCTCCTACGAGCAGTACTTC,CASSFSGRGSYEQYF
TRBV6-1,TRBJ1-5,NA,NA,TGTGCCAGCCAATCCGGCTTCAATCAGCCCCAGCATTTT,CASQSGFNQPQHF
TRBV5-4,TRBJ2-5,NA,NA,TGTGCCAGCAGCTTGATACGGAATGAAGAGACCCAGTACTTC,CASSLIRNEETQYF
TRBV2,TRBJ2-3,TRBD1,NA,TGTGCCAGCATTCTCACAGGGGTAGATACGCAGTATTTT,CASILTGVDTQYF
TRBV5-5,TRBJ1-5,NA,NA,TGTGCCAGCAGCTTGGAAGACAGTAGGAATCAGCCCCAGCATTTT,CASSLEDSRNQPQHF
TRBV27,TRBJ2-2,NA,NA,TGTGCCAGCAGTTTATATGTCACCGGGGAGCTGTTTTTT,CASSLYVTGELFF
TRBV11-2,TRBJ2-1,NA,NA,TGTGCCAGCAGCTTAGCAGCGCCCCCAACGGTCAATGAGCAGTTCTTC,CASSLAAPPTVNEQFF
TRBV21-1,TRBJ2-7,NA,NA,TGTGCCAGCAGTAGTTCCTACGAGCAGTACTTC,CASSSSYEQYF
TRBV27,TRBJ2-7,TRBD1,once,TGTGCCAGCAGTCTCTACGGACAGGGAGCCCACGAGCAGTACTTC,CASSLYGQGAHEQYF
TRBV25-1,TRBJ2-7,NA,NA,TGTGCCAGCAGTGCCTCACAGGGTGGTGAGCAGTACTTC,CASSASQGGEQYF
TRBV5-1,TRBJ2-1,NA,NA,TGCGCCAGCAGCCTTCAGGGGTATGAGCAGTTCTTC,CASSLQGYEQFF
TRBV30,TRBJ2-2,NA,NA,TGTGCCTGGAGTGTACGAGGGAACACCGGGGAGCTGTTTTTT,CAWSVRGNTGELFF
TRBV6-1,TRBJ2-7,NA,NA,TGTGCCAGCAGCGCAAAGGTGGGGGGAACCTACGAGCAGTACTTC,CASSAKVGGTYEQYF
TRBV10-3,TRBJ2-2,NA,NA,TGTGCCATCACAGGACAAGTCACCGGGGAGCTGTTTTTT,CAITGQVTGELFF
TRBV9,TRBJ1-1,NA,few,TGTGCCAGCAGCCTCATGGGGAACACTGAAGCTTTCTTT,CASSLMGNTEAFF
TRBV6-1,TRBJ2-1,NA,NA,TGTGCCAGCACCCCCTTTGTAGAGGGTGAGCAGTTCTTC,CASTPFVEGEQFF
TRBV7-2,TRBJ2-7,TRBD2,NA,TGTGCCAGCAGCTTATCGGCTAGCGGCGGGTACGAGCAGTACTTC,CASSLSASGGYEQYF
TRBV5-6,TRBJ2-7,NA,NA,TGTGCCAGCAGCCAAGACCGTTTCGTTGGGGACGAGCAGTACTTC,CASSQDRFVGDEQYF
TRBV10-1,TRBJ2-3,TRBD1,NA,TGCGCCAGCAGTGAGCCTAGGACAGGGGGCACAGATACGCAGTATTTT,CASSEPRTGGTDTQYF
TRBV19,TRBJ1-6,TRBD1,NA,TGTGCCAGTAGTATCGACAGGGGAGCATCACCCCTCCACTTT,CASSIDRGASPLHF
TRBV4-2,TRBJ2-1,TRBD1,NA,TGTGCCAGCAGCAGGACAGGGGCGGACAATGAGCAGTTCTTC,CASSRTGADNEQFF
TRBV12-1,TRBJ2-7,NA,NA,TGTGCCAGTTTGCAGAGAGGCCGACGCTCCTACGAGCAGTACTTC,CASLQRGRRSYEQYF
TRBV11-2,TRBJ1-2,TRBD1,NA,TGTGCCAGCAGCAACAATACTAGGGGACAGGGATTTCCTAACTATGGCTACACCTTC,CASSNNTRGQGFPNYGYTF
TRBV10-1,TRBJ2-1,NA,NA,TGCGCCAGCAGTGTCCTGGGCGGGGAGCAGTTCTTC,CASSVLGGEQFF
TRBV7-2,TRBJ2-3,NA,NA,TGTGCCAGCTCCCTCCTCGCGGGGCTTAGCACAGATACGCAGTATTTT,CASSLLAGLSTDTQYF
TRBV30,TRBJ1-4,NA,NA,TGTGCCTGGAGTAGAGGGGCCGAAAAACTGTTTTTT,CAWSRGAEKLFF
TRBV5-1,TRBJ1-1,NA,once,TGCGCCAGCAGCTTGGCCCAAACGGGGGGCTATGGAGCTTTCTTT,CASSLAQTGGYGAFF
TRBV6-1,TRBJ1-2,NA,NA,TGTGCCAGCAGACAACCAGGTGGTTCTAACTATGGCTACACCTTC,CASRQPGGSNYGYTF
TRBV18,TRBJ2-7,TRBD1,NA,TGTGCCAGCTCGCCGGGACAGGGGCTCTACGAGCAGTACTTC,CASSPGQGLYEQYF
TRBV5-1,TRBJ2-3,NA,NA,TGCGCCAGCAGCTTAGGTAGCGGCACAGATACGCAGTATTTT,CASSLGSGTDTQYF
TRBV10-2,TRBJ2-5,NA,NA,TGCGCCAGCAGTGCCGTGGGGGTGGGGCAAGAGACCCAGTACTTC,CASSAVGVGQETQYF
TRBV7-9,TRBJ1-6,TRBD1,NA,TGTGCCAGCAGCTCACCGGGACAGGTGAATTCACCCCTCCACTTT,CASSSPGQVNSPLHF
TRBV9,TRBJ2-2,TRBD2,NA,TGTGCCAGCAGCGTAGCGAGCGGGGGGTTCGGGGAGCTGTTTTTT,CASSVASGGFGELFF
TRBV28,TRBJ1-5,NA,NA,TGTGCCAGCAGTCCCCGAAAGGGGGTCGACAATCAGCCCCAGCATTTT,CASSPRKGVDNQPQHF
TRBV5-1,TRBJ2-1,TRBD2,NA,TGCGCCAGCAGCTTAGCGGGGGATACTACCAATGAGCAGTTCTTC,CASSLAGDTTNEQFF
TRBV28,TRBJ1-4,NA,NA,TGTGCCAGCAGTTTCCCTGGAGGTAATGAAAAACTGTTTTTT,CASSFPGGNEKLFF
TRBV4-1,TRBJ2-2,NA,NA,TGCGCCAGCAGCCGAACGGGGCTCACCGGGGAGCTGTTTTTT,CASSRTGLTGELFF
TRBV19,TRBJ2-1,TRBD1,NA,TGTGCCAGTAGTATAGGCACAGGGGGCTACAATGAGCAGTTCTTC,CASSIGTGGYNEQFF
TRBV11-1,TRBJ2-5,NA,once,TGTGCCAGCAGCTTTGATGGACAAGAGACCCAGTACTTC,CASSFDGQETQYF
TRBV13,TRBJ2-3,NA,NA,TGTGCCAGCAGCTCAAGATCCGGTTCAGATACGCAGTATTTT,CASSSRSGSDTQYF
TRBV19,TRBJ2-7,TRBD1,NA,TGTGCCAGTAGTGCCCAGACAGGGGGCGAGCAGTACTTC,CASSAQTGGEQYF
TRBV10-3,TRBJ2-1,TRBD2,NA,TGTGCCATCAGTGAGACTAGCGGGAGGTCCGAGCAGTTCTTC,CAISETSGRSEQFF
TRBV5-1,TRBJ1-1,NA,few,TGCGCCAGCAGCTTGGCCGGGGCGGTGAACACTGAAGCTTTCTTT,CASSLAGAVNTEAFF
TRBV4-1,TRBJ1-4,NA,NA,TGCGCCAGCAGCCAAGTCGGGCCGGTAATTAATGAAAAACTGTTTTTT,CASSQVGPVINEKLFF
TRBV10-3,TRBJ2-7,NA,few,TGTGCCATCAGTGAGTCGACCTACGAGCAGTACTTC,CAISESTYEQYF